This T cell receptor beta chain comes out of a study of blood T cell repertoires in COVID-19. Study details: Acute and convalescent COVID-19 specimens originated in the United States, Italy and Spain.

Study processing details: Reference gene primer amplification gave estimated nucleated cell counts. The assay was immunoSEQ multiplex PCR, and TCRdb's table has in-frame clones only and misses some. V and J calls and clone size are given by that table; D and trimming were obtained from the DNA. The sample includes 150,000 to 200,000 clones, 89% of them seen just once. Material for sequencing was peripheral blood. The receptor comes from a man in his fifties or sixties with acute or convalescent COVID-19.

CDR3 bases: TGTGCCAGCAGTTACGGGAGACAGGACACCTATGGCTACACCTTC. This sequence encodes CASSYGRQDTYGYTF. V usage is TRBV6-5 and J usage is TRBJ1-2; D possibly corresponds to TRBD1 (6 bases). V lost 2 bases and J 4 bases, leaving 14 bases between the germline ends. CDR1 is MNHEY and CDR2 is SVGAGI in the germline V gene. The CDR3 sequence is 15 residues long.